A selection of T cell receptor beta chains follows, all from one sample in a study of PD-L1 blockade in urothelial cancer. Sequenced by immunoSEQ multiplex PCR; TCRdb stores in-frame clones only, minus some. This table has some 45,000 clones, 70% to 90% appearing once. The sample in question was PBMCs, obtained around atezolizumab (anti-PD-L1) treatment. These receptor sequences come from a donor older than 35 with urothelial cancer. Each CDR3 is given with its conserved first and last residue. The D gene is left open where the match is weak. The size entry is marked missing in some rows and otherwise reads once, few, many or a size class.

len	d_gene	abundance	v_gene	j_gene	CDR3nt	CDR3aa
13	NA	NA	TRBV27	TRBJ2-3	TGTGCCAGCAGTCCCCGACAGGTAGATACGCAGTATTTT	CASSPRQVDTQYF
13	TRBD1	NA	TRBV2	TRBJ1-5	TGTGCCAGCAGCTTACAGGGGGGGCAGCCCCAGCATTTT	CASSLQGGQPQHF
17	TRBD1	NA	TRBV4-1	TRBJ2-1	TGCGCCAGCAGCCAAGAGGGCGGGACAGGGCCACGGGATGAGCAGTTCTTC	CASSQEGGTGPRDEQFF
12	NA	NA	TRBV2	TRBJ1-4	TGTGCCAGCAAACAACAGGTGGAAAAACTGTTTTTT	CASKQQVEKLFF
14	NA	NA	TRBV7-2	TRBJ1-1	TGTGCCAGCAGAACCCAAGGGGGGAACACTGAAGCTTTCTTT	CASRTQGGNTEAFF
15	TRBD2	NA	TRBV19	TRBJ2-7	TGTGCCAGTAGTATCAGCGGGAGGAGCTCCTACGAGCAGTACTTC	CASSISGRSSYEQYF
15	TRBD1	few	TRBV7-6	TRBJ2-7	TGTGCCAGCAGCGATGCCGGGACAGGGTCTTACGAGCAGTACTTC	CASSDAGTGSYEQYF
15	NA	NA	TRBV27	TRBJ2-1	TGTGCCAGCACCTCACAGGGCCTTTCCTACAATGAGCAGTTCTTC	CASTSQGLSYNEQFF
18	NA	NA	TRBV28	TRBJ1-3	TGTGCCAGCAGTTTTACCCCCGACACCGTAATCTCTGGAAACACCATATATTTT	CASSFTPDTVISGNTIYF
14	NA	NA	TRBV5-1	TRBJ1-3	TGCGCCAGCAGCTTGAGGGGGTCTGGAAACACCATATATTTT	CASSLRGSGNTIYF
13	NA	NA	TRBV7-6	TRBJ1-5	TGTGCCAGCAGCCCCAATAGCAATCAGCCCCAGCATTTT	CASSPNSNQPQHF
14	TRBD1	NA	TRBV5-1	TRBJ2-5	TGCGCCAGCAGCTTGGCGGGACAGGGTGAGACCCAGTACTTC	CASSLAGQGETQYF
14	NA	NA	TRBV4-2	TRBJ1-2	TGTGCCAGCAGCCATGCTCAGGGAAAGGATGGCTACACCTTC	CASSHAQGKDGYTF